This T cell receptor beta chain was captured by sequencing in a study of T cells in localized non-small cell lung cancer. Assay: immunoSEQ multiplex PCR; the TCRdb copy retains only in-frame clones and omits some. The sample consists of tens of thousands of clones, 83% of them appearing once. In regard to this clone: What it binds is unknown.

Whole-study findings and limits: Multi-region tumor sequencing was not done, so intratumor heterogeneity could not be excluded. Among the top 100 tumor clones, a median about 52 appeared in adjacent lung. Among the tissues sampled, uninvolved adjacent lung had the highest T cell clonality, above tumor.

From germline, CDR1 is MDHEN and CDR2 SYDVKM. The V end was cut by 7 bases, the J end by 0 bases, with 18 bases between. CDR3 length: 16 residues. The chain links TRBV28 to TRBJ1-1, with D uncertain. The sequencing used PBMCs, collected before any cancer treatment. The receptor's source is a man between 40 and 70 years old with stage II lung adenocarcinoma. This CDR3 is CASIPAQEGMNTEAFF. The CDR3 bases are TGTGCCAGCATTCCAGCCCAGGAGGGCATGAACACTGAAGCTTTCTTT. Variable domain in full (rest from reference TRBV28 and TRBJ1-1): DVKVTQSSRYLVKRTGEKVFLECVQDMDHENMFWYRQDPGLGLRLIYFSYDVKMKEKGDIPEGYSVSREKKERFSLILESASTNQTSMYLCASIPAQEGMNTEAFFGQGTRLTVV.